The clone carrying this T cell receptor (beta chain) was seen only once. Its antigen is unknown. This sample is drawn from a study of post-analysis software for immune sequencing data. V shed 3 bases and J shed 5 bases, with 13 bases lying between them. The germline gives CDR1 DFQATT, CDR2 SNEGSKA (reference sequence). The CDR3 runs to 13 residues. Study results and caveats: In patients, about 5 TRBV segments were more frequent than in controls, with TRBV5-6, TRBV5-1 and TRBV20-1 among them.

Every TCR beta cDNA library bore unique molecular identifiers. Using its own MiXCR run on the PCR reads, TCRdb lists one record per CDR3 protein. Among some 260,000 distinct CDR3 sequences listed, approximately 34% were seen once. The TCR was taken from a girl aged 5 to 17 with multiple sclerosis. The chain carries TRBV20-1 and TRBJ1-2; D gene ambiguous. The sequenced material came from blood. The CDR3 DNA reads TGCAGTGCTAGCTCCGAGACGGTGTATGGCTACACCTTC. This encodes CSASSETVYGYTF.